The clone carrying this TCR beta chain was recorded a few times. The antigen remains undetermined. This entry belongs to a study of blood T cells in healthy people across ages. On the study more broadly: With template switching, about one barcoded beta molecule was captured per two T cells.

Using a J-beta primer mix together with a sample-barcoded 5' primer, a second PCR was run for roughly 6 to 12 cycles. Carrying 12 random nucleotides, a template-switch adaptor labeled each individual cDNA molecule. TCRdb processed the 5' RACE reads anew with MiXCR; each CDR3 protein has one entry. The sample shows some 1,800,000 distinct CDR3 sequences, roughly two fifths of them seen only once. This CDR3 contains 15 residues. V shed 6 bases and J shed 2 bases, with 14 bases lying between them. Study results and caveats: As naive T cell percentage varied, TCR beta diversity correlated strongly with it.

The chain carries TRBV12-3 or TRBV12-4 and TRBJ1-5; D ambiguous. The sequenced material came from blood. The receptor was derived from a human donor in good health. CDR3 bases: TGTGCCAGCAGCACCTACCTTGGGGGCAATCAGCCCCAGCATTTT. It specifies CASSTYLGGNQPQHF.